Listed here are 25 T cell receptor beta chains from one sample, sequenced in a study of PD-1 blockade in classical Hodgkin lymphoma. The time point here: cycle 4 day 1 (C4D1), after six to seven weeks of nivolumab. Patients all relapsed after autologous stem cell transplantation, and there was variation in brentuximab vedotin exposure. TCRdb's copy holds only in-frame clones and misses some; the assay was immunoSEQ multiplex PCR. The sample has some 96,000 clones, about 93% seen once; the top ten hold roughly 2%. The material was peripheral blood mononuclear cells (PBMCs), obtained before the fourth cycle of nivolumab. Receptors were obtained from a human donor with classical Hodgkin lymphoma.

The rearrangement joins TRBV6-6 to TRBJ1-1, with TRBD1 matching 7 bases. CDR1 MNHNY and CDR2 SVGAGI come from the germline V gene (reference sequence). This CDR3 has 12 residues. Unmatched junction bases numbered 1, after V lost 2 bases and J lost 7 bases. The CDR3 loop reads CASSYRDSEAFF. The CDR3 coding sequence is TGTGCCAGCAGTTACCGGGACAGTGAAGCTTTCTTT.

The V gene is TRBV6-1, the J gene TRBJ1-1, with D possibly TRBD1 on 5 matching bases. CDR1 is MNHNS and CDR2 is SASEGT in the germline V gene. This CDR3 has 14 amino acids. Trimming cost V 6 bases and J 6 bases, with 17 bases left between them. The CDR3 reads CASRRNDRSAEAFF. The CDR3, as DNA: TGTGCCAGCAGAAGGAATGACAGAAGTGCTGAAGCTTTCTTT.

The V call is TRBV30, the J call TRBJ2-2; possibly TRBD1 or TRBD2 for D (5 bases each). The CDR3 covers 16 residues. Germline V CDR1 and CDR2: GTSNPN, SVGIG (reference sequence). Trimming removed 2 bases at V and 5 bases at J, with 18 bases between. The chain's CDR3 is CAWSFRGAPRTGELFF. The CDR3 bases are TGTGCCTGGAGTTTCCGAGGGGCCCCGAGGACCGGGGAGCTGTTTTTT.

J is TRBJ2-1 and V is TRBV5-4; 13 bases line up with TRBD2. V lost 4 bases and J lost 5; bases outside the gene matches: 3. The CDR3 runs to 15 residues. Germline V gene lookup returns CDR1 SGHNT and CDR2 YYREEE (reference sequence). CDR3 residues: CASSPGTSGDNEQFF. As DNA, the CDR3 is TGTGCCAGCAGCCCCGGGACTAGCGGGGACAATGAGCAGTTCTTC.

The chain joins TRBV28 to TRBJ1-1; D uncertain. Germline-derived CDR1 and CDR2 are MDHEN and SYDVKM. Deletions cut 1 base from V and 5 bases from J, with 11 bases between. The CDR3 has 14 amino acids. CDR3 sequence reads: CASSLSERWTEAFF. The CDR3 DNA sequence: TGTGCCAGCAGTTTATCGGAGCGGTGGACTGAAGCTTTCTTT.

The chain recombines TRBV30 with TRBJ2-7; weak D call: TRBD1 (6 bases). The CDR3 is 13 amino acids. Germline-derived CDR1 and CDR2 are GTSNPN and SVGIG (reference sequence). V was clipped by 3 bases and J by 4 bases, with 13 bases between them. In DNA, the CDR3 is TGTGCCTGGAGGGCCGGGACAAGATACGAGCAGTACTTC. This encodes CAWRAGTRYEQYF. Combining the CDR3 with reference TRBV30 and TRBJ2-7 gives the whole variable domain SQTIHQWPATLVQPVGSPLSLECTVEGTSNPNLYWYRQAAGRGLQLLFYSVGIGQISSEVPQNLSASRPQDRQFILSSKKLLLSDSGFYLCAWRAGTRYEQYFGPGTRLTVT.

This sequence joins TRBV13 and TRBJ1-6; no clear D gene. The CDR3 contains 11 residues. Trimming removed 5 bases at V and 9 bases at J, with 5 bases between. Germline V gene lookup returns CDR1 PRHDT and CDR2 FYEKMQ (reference sequence). CDR3: CASSGLSPLHF. The CDR3 bases are TGTGCCAGCAGCGGGCTTTCACCCCTCCACTTT.

This chain connects TRBV29-1 to TRBJ1-1, with D unresolved. The ends were cut back, 4 bases at V and 6 bases at J, with 15 bases in the middle. This CDR3 spans 13 amino acids. Germline CDR1 reads SQVTM; CDR2 reads ANQGSEA. Written as DNA, the CDR3 is TGCAGCGTTGTTTACATTAATGACGCTGAAGCTTTCTTT. Its translation is CSVVYINDAEAFF.

This sequence joins TRBV7-2 and TRBJ2-7, with 11 bases that match TRBD2. Per the germline V gene, CDR1 is SGHTA and CDR2 is FQGNSA. V was pared by 5 bases and J by 0 bases, with 6 bases of the junction left unmatched. The CDR3 extends over 16 amino acids. The CDR3 sequence: CASSRTSGPSSYEQYF. In DNA form, the CDR3 reads TGTGCCAGCAGCAGGACTAGCGGGCCCAGCTCCTACGAGCAGTACTTC.

The chain combines TRBV19 with TRBJ1-1; TRBD1 is a possible D gene (5 bases). Germline V lookup: CDR1 LNHDA, CDR2 SQIVND (reference sequence). V was shortened by 5 bases and J by 0 bases, with 10 bases between the two germline ends. The CDR3 is 14 residues long. The CDR3 nucleotides read TGTGCCAGTAGTTCGGGCAGGGTGAACACTGAAGCTTTCTTT. Amino acids: CASSSGRVNTEAFF.

V usage is TRBV5-4 and J usage is TRBJ2-7, with 9 bases that match TRBD2. The CDR3 loop spans 12 amino acids. Germline V gene sequence: CDR1 SGHNT, CDR2 YYREEE (reference sequence). Losses at the gene ends were 0 bases for V and 13 bases for J; bases not matched to a gene: 5. The CDR3: CASSLVAGESYF. The CDR3 DNA reads TGTGCCAGCAGCTTGGTAGCGGGAGAAAGTTACTTC.

The chain uses TRBV10-3 and TRBJ2-1, with a tentative D call TRBD2 (5 bases). CDR3 length equals 13 residues. The V gene lost 9 bases and the J gene lost 3 bases, with 12 bases spanning the gap. Germline CDR1 reads ENHRY; CDR2 reads SYGVKD. This CDR3 is CAITLGDYNEQFF. CDR3 nucleotide sequence: TGTGCCATAACCCTCGGGGACTACAATGAGCAGTTCTTC.

This chain uses TRBV5-4 with TRBJ1-1; no reliable D call. The CDR3 has 14 residues. From germline, CDR1 is SGHNT and CDR2 YYREEE (reference sequence). V was pared by 0 bases and J by 0 bases, with 6 bases between. The CDR3 sequence: CASSLGLLNTEAFF. For the CDR3, the DNA is TGTGCCAGCAGCTTGGGACTCCTGAACACTGAAGCTTTCTTT.

This clone occurred a few times. This chain links TRBV6-5 with TRBJ1-1; 8 positions match TRBD1. There are 15 residues in the CDR3. The trim removed 11 bases at V and 1 base at J, leaving 12 bases unmatched. Per germline, CDR1 MNHEY and CDR2 SVGAGI. The CDR3 DNA reads as TGTGCCGTCAGGGGGCAGGGAAGCGCGAACACTGAAGCTTTCTTT. Translated, it gives CAVRGQGSANTEAFF.

The V gene is TRBV7-9, the J gene TRBJ1-5; tentative D call: TRBD1 (5 bases). This CDR3 is built from 16 residues. The V and J ends lost 1 base and 5 bases respectively, with 15 bases between them. The V gene's germline CDR1 is SEHNR and CDR2 FQNEAQ (reference sequence). CDR3 residues: CASSLGGAGRYQPQHF. CDR3 nucleotides: TGTGCCAGCAGCTTAGGTGGGGCAGGGCGGTATCAGCCCCAGCATTTT.

The chain combines TRBV4-1 with TRBJ2-4; no clear D gene. The CDR3 is 18 amino acids. The germline CDR1 and CDR2 sequences are MGHRA and YSYEKL. Trimming took off 3 bases at V and 5 bases at J, with 23 bases between the two ends. The CDR3 bases are TGCGCCAGCAGCCATCATCCTCAGGAAATACGACCCGAAAACATTCAGTACTTC. Translated, it gives CASSHHPQEIRPENIQYF.

The genes are TRBV6-6 and TRBJ2-1; 9 bases line up with TRBD1. This CDR3 has 15 amino acids. From germline, CDR1 is MNHNY and CDR2 SVGAGI (reference sequence). V lost 4 bases, J lost 8 bases, and 9 bases stayed unmatched. The CDR3 protein is CASSSMGQGLHEQFF. DNA of the CDR3: TGTGCCAGCAGTTCGATGGGACAGGGTCTTCATGAGCAGTTCTTC.

The chain is built from TRBV6-1 and TRBJ1-4; D is perhaps TRBD1 (6 bases). V lost 4 bases to trimming and J lost 8 bases, with 14 bases between them. This CDR3 spans 14 amino acids. Germline assignment: CDR1 MNHNS and CDR2 SASEGT. As DNA, the CDR3 is TGTGCCAGCAGTGTATTCTGGGACAACGAAAAACTGTTTTTT. Its translation: CASSVFWDNEKLFF.

The chain couples TRBV19 to TRBJ2-1; D gene ambiguous. The CDR3 extends over 13 amino acids. Germline CDR1 LNHDA, CDR2 SQIVND (reference sequence). Between the trimmed V and J ends, which lost 1 base and 9 bases, there was a span of 10 bases. The CDR3: CASSIGGFGEQFF. The DNA of the CDR3 is TGTGCCAGTAGTATAGGAGGTTTTGGTGAGCAGTTCTTC.

V is TRBV7-9 and J is TRBJ1-2; D is possibly TRBD1 (5 bases). The CDR3 contains 14 residues. CDR1 is SEHNR and CDR2 is FQNEAQ in the germline V gene (reference sequence). Trimming stripped 5 bases from V and 8 bases from J, with 18 bases between. CDR3 residues: CASSDPGTSGGYTF. CDR3 DNA sequence: TGTGCCAGCAGCGATCCGGGGACTTCCGGCGGCTACACCTTC.

This rearrangement joins TRBV6-5 to TRBJ1-2; D gene ambiguous. The V and J ends lost 0 bases and 8 bases respectively, with 13 bases between them. The CDR3 has 14 residues. The germline gives CDR1 MNHEY, CDR2 SVGAGI. CDR3 coding DNA: TGTGCCAGCAGTTACTCGCGAAGGGTAAAAGGCTACACCTTC. It encodes CASSYSRRVKGYTF.

The chain has TRBV5-8 and TRBJ1-1; D remains ambiguous. V was clipped by 2 bases and J by 7 bases, with 6 bases between them. This CDR3 is built from 11 residues. Germline V CDR1 and CDR2: SGHTS, YDEGEE. CDR3 protein: CASSFSVEAFF. Written as DNA, the CDR3 is TGTGCCAGCAGCTTTTCCGTTGAAGCTTTCTTT.

This chain uses TRBV7-9 with TRBJ1-5; D not certain. Germline CDR1 is SEHNR and CDR2 is FQNEAQ (reference sequence). Trimming left V 2 bases short and J 5 bases short, with 4 bases between. This CDR3 has 12 residues. As DNA, the CDR3 is TGTGCCAGCAGCTTACCAGATCAGCCCCAGCATTTT. As protein: CASSLPDQPQHF.

The CDR3 loop reads CASSTGRDQETQYF. CDR3 nucleotides: TGCGCCAGCAGCACAGGACGGGACCAAGAGACCCAGTACTTC. The rearrangement uses TRBV5-1 and TRBJ2-5; D is possibly TRBD1 (5 bases). V dropped 4 bases and J dropped 0 bases, with 10 bases sitting between them. The CDR3 loop spans 14 amino acids. Germline values: CDR1 SGHRS, CDR2 YFSETQ.

This sequence joins TRBV11-2 and TRBJ1-4; D uncertain. Trimming removed 4 bases from V and 5 bases from J, with 8 bases in between. The V gene's germline CDR1 is SGHAT and CDR2 FQNNGV. This CDR3 is built from 13 residues. Written as DNA, the CDR3 is TGTGCCAGCAGCTCGTACCTAAATGAAAAACTGTTTTTT. The encoded protein is CASSSYLNEKLFF.